This TCR beta chain was recovered during a study of T cell responses to AZD1222 COVID-19 vaccine. Overall study results and limits: Clonal diversity was possibly underestimated, and the donors were mostly white British, with more females. Reports indicate that nearly half of spike-specific TCRs are directed at unmutated variant regions.

TCRdb keeps only in-frame clones here, not all; method: immunoSEQ multiplex PCR. This table holds 150,000 or so clones, around 90% found once. CDR1 and CDR2 from the germline V gene are SGDLS and YYNGEE. The CDR3 covers 11 residues. V was shortened by 0 bases and J by 11 bases, with 8 bases between the two germline ends. Worth noting for this clone: The antigen remains undetermined.

The TCR was taken from an adult in good health. This chain links TRBV9 with TRBJ1-1; D unresolved. The sample consisted of peripheral blood, taken on day 0 of AZD1222 vaccination. CDR3 residues: CASSVVTEAFF. DNA of the CDR3: TGTGCCAGCAGCGTAGTAACAGAGGCTTTCTTT.